This T cell receptor (beta chain) stems from a study of identical twins. The germline V and J ends were trimmed by 1 base and 5 bases, with 13 bases remaining between them. This CDR3 is 15 amino acids long. Germline values: CDR1 SGHAT, CDR2 FQNNGV. Via MiXCR, TCRdb re-called the 5' RACE reads, giving one row per CDR3 protein. The data show a few hundred thousand distinct CDR3 sequences, roughly 15% seen once. This clonotype was detected ten times or more. These records were also assigned to another study, of yellow fever vaccine responses in identical twins.

Source material: CD4+ T cells sorted from blood. This TCR was recovered from a woman between 18 and 29 years old in good health. The rearrangement uses TRBV11-2 and TRBJ2-3; possible D gene TRBD2, 5 bases. CDR3 sequence: CASSLVGLAGDTQYF. CDR3 nucleotide sequence: TGTGCCAGCAGCTTAGTCGGGCTAGCTGGAGATACGCAGTATTTT.